This is a list of T cell receptor beta chains from one sample in a study of shared clonotypes between healthy human individuals. Clones were sequenced by immunoSEQ multiplex PCR, and TCRdb holds only the in-frame ones, with some missing. The sample includes 400,000 to 600,000 clones, approximately 95% of them seen just once. Sequencing used naive CD4+ T cells sorted from blood. These receptors came from a woman aged 30 to 39 in good health. CDR3s include the opening cysteine and the closing phenylalanine or tryptophan. Fields, in order: clone size, D gene, J gene, V gene, CDR3 protein, CDR3 DNA. A D gene is named only where the DNA matches it firmly. Part of the rows lack a size; the others show once, few, many or a class for expanded clones.

abundance: -
d_gene: TRBD2
j_gene: TRBJ2-1
v_gene: TRBV5-1
CDR3aa: CASSLESTSASSYNEQFF
CDR3nt: TGCGCCAGCAGCCTAGAAAGTACTAGCGCTAGCTCCTACAATGAGCAGTTCTTC

abundance: -
d_gene: TRBD1
j_gene: TRBJ1-2
v_gene: TRBV5-1
CDR3aa: CASSSGGTGHGYTF
CDR3nt: TGCGCCAGCAGCTCGGGCGGGACAGGGCATGGCTACACCTTC

abundance: -
d_gene: -
j_gene: TRBJ1-1
v_gene: TRBV7-9
CDR3aa: CASRLGLNTEAFF
CDR3nt: TGTGCCAGCAGGCTCGGATTGAACACTGAAGCTTTCTTT

abundance: -
d_gene: TRBD1
j_gene: TRBJ2-5
v_gene: TRBV2
CDR3aa: CASKQGEMETQYF
CDR3nt: TGTGCCAGTAAACAGGGGGAGATGGAGACCCAGTACTTC

abundance: -
d_gene: TRBD2
j_gene: TRBJ2-1
v_gene: TRBV27
CDR3aa: CASSTRTSGTRANEQFF
CDR3nt: TGTGCCAGCAGTACACGGACTAGCGGGACTAGAGCTAATGAGCAGTTCTTC

abundance: -
d_gene: -
j_gene: TRBJ1-6
v_gene: TRBV30
CDR3aa: CAWGAAGNSPLHF
CDR3nt: TGTGCCTGGGGAGCGGCAGGGAATTCACCCCTCCACTTT

abundance: -
d_gene: -
j_gene: TRBJ2-3
v_gene: TRBV6-5
CDR3aa: CASSYTRGTDTQYF
CDR3nt: TGTGCCAGCAGTTACACCCGCGGCACAGATACGCAGTATTTT

abundance: -
d_gene: -
j_gene: TRBJ2-5
v_gene: TRBV11-2
CDR3aa: CASSTSAVKETQYF
CDR3nt: TGTGCCAGCAGCACATCCGCAGTAAAAGAGACCCAGTACTTC

abundance: -
d_gene: TRBD2
j_gene: TRBJ2-1
v_gene: TRBV7-6
CDR3aa: CASSLTSGAYNEQFF
CDR3nt: TGTGCCAGCAGCTTAACTAGCGGGGCCTACAATGAGCAGTTCTTC

abundance: -
d_gene: TRBD2
j_gene: TRBJ2-3
v_gene: TRBV7-2
CDR3aa: CASSLGKLAGGYTDTQYF
CDR3nt: TGTGCCAGCAGCTTAGGAAAATTAGCGGGAGGCTACACAGATACGCAGTATTTT

abundance: -
d_gene: TRBD2
j_gene: TRBJ2-7
v_gene: TRBV28
CDR3aa: CASSLRITAGGSYEQYF
CDR3nt: TGTGCCAGCAGTTTAAGAATTACGGCGGGAGGGTCTTACGAGCAGTACTTC

abundance: -
d_gene: -
j_gene: TRBJ1-1
v_gene: TRBV25-1
CDR3aa: CASSDRNTEAFF
CDR3nt: TGTGCCAGCAGTGACCGTAACACTGAAGCTTTCTTT

abundance: -
d_gene: TRBD2
j_gene: TRBJ2-5
v_gene: TRBV5-6
CDR3aa: CASRRTSGSGLRETQYF
CDR3nt: TGTGCCAGCAGAAGAACCAGCGGGAGTGGATTGCGGGAGACCCAGTACTTC

abundance: -
d_gene: -
j_gene: TRBJ2-3
v_gene: TRBV11-2
CDR3aa: CASSLDEGTDTQYF
CDR3nt: TGTGCCAGCAGCTTAGATGAGGGCACAGATACGCAGTATTTT

abundance: -
d_gene: TRBD2
j_gene: TRBJ2-3
v_gene: TRBV6-1
CDR3aa: CASGGLAGALGYTDTQYF
CDR3nt: TGTGCCAGCGGTGGGCTAGCGGGAGCTTTAGGCTACACAGATACGCAGTATTTT

abundance: -
d_gene: TRBD2
j_gene: TRBJ2-2
v_gene: TRBV5-1
CDR3aa: CASSPGLAGGLNTGELFF
CDR3nt: TGCGCCAGCAGCCCGGGACTAGCGGGAGGCCTGAACACCGGGGAGCTGTTTTTT

abundance: once
d_gene: -
j_gene: TRBJ2-5
v_gene: TRBV27
CDR3aa: CASSLIGPLLGAGSQETQYF
CDR3nt: TGTGCCAGCAGTTTAATTGGCCCGTTGTTGGGCGCTGGGTCCCAAGAGACCCAGTACTTC

abundance: once
d_gene: TRBD1
j_gene: TRBJ1-2
v_gene: TRBV28
CDR3aa: CASRTGLGQDYGYTF
CDR3nt: TGTGCCAGCAGGACGGGTCTAGGACAGGACTATGGCTACACCTTC

abundance: -
d_gene: -
j_gene: TRBJ1-4
v_gene: TRBV27
CDR3aa: CARRSQAGPTGTNEKLFF
CDR3nt: TGTGCCCGCCGCTCGCAGGCGGGCCCCACTGGAACTAATGAAAAACTGTTTTTT

abundance: -
d_gene: -
j_gene: TRBJ2-3
v_gene: TRBV27
CDR3aa: CASSFRGWNTDTQYF
CDR3nt: TGTGCCAGCAGTTTTCGGGGATGGAACACAGATACGCAGTATTTT

abundance: -
d_gene: -
j_gene: TRBJ1-1
v_gene: TRBV5-8
CDR3aa: CASSLIGRQGPTEAFF
CDR3nt: TGTGCCAGCAGCTTGATTGGACGGCAGGGACCCACTGAAGCTTTCTTT

abundance: -
d_gene: -
j_gene: TRBJ1-2
v_gene: TRBV10-3
CDR3aa: CAISVEGGIGRGYTF
CDR3nt: TGTGCCATCAGTGTGGAGGGGGGGATTGGGCGTGGCTACACCTTC

abundance: -
d_gene: -
j_gene: TRBJ1-4
v_gene: TRBV5-1
CDR3aa: CASRPGTTNEKLFF
CDR3nt: TGCGCCAGCAGACCGGGTACGACTAATGAAAAACTGTTTTTT

abundance: -
d_gene: -
j_gene: TRBJ1-1
v_gene: TRBV7-2
CDR3aa: CASSLGGRMNTEAFF
CDR3nt: TGTGCCAGCAGCTTAGGAGGACGAATGAACACTGAAGCTTTCTTT

abundance: -
d_gene: -
j_gene: TRBJ2-2
v_gene: TRBV7-9
CDR3aa: CASSAMNTGELFF
CDR3nt: TGTGCCAGCAGCGCCATGAACACCGGGGAGCTGTTTTTT

abundance: -
d_gene: TRBD2
j_gene: TRBJ2-7
v_gene: TRBV7-9
CDR3aa: CASSLAWTSGTLDYEQYF
CDR3nt: TGTGCCAGCAGCTTAGCGTGGACTAGCGGGACCCTCGACTACGAGCAGTACTTC

abundance: -
d_gene: TRBD2
j_gene: TRBJ2-5
v_gene: TRBV7-2
CDR3aa: CASSRWGSGDSWKKTQYF
CDR3nt: TGTGCCAGCAGCCGGTGGGGTAGCGGGGACTCATGGAAGAAGACCCAGTACTTC

abundance: -
d_gene: -
j_gene: TRBJ1-4
v_gene: TRBV7-2
CDR3aa: CASSRLTELNEKLFF
CDR3nt: TGTGCCAGCAGCCGACTTACAGAGCTAAATGAAAAACTGTTTTTT

abundance: -
d_gene: -
j_gene: TRBJ1-2
v_gene: TRBV5-4
CDR3aa: CASSSSGSTKYGYTF
CDR3nt: TGTGCCAGCAGCTCTTCCGGGTCGACTAAGTATGGCTACACCTTC

abundance: -
d_gene: -
j_gene: TRBJ2-7
v_gene: TRBV5-6
CDR3aa: CASSSQITGIKAFRNEQYF
CDR3nt: TGTGCCAGCAGCTCACAGATAACGGGGATTAAGGCGTTCAGGAACGAGCAGTACTTC

abundance: -
d_gene: TRBD1
j_gene: TRBJ1-3
v_gene: TRBV19
CDR3aa: CASTPPDRYLSGNTIYF
CDR3nt: TGTGCCAGTACCCCCCCGGACAGGTACCTCTCTGGAAACACCATATATTTT

abundance: -
d_gene: -
j_gene: TRBJ2-3
v_gene: TRBV27
CDR3aa: CASSLNGRSSTDTQYF
CDR3nt: TGTGCCAGCAGTTTAAATGGGCGGTCTAGCACAGATACGCAGTATTTT

abundance: -
d_gene: -
j_gene: TRBJ1-4
v_gene: TRBV28
CDR3aa: CASRDLPGKLFF
CDR3nt: TGTGCCAGCAGAGACCTTCCGGGGAAACTGTTTTTT

abundance: -
d_gene: TRBD1
j_gene: TRBJ1-4
v_gene: TRBV9
CDR3aa: CASSFSPQTGANEKLFF
CDR3nt: TGTGCCAGCAGCTTCAGCCCCCAGACAGGGGCAAATGAAAAACTGTTTTTT

abundance: once
d_gene: TRBD1
j_gene: TRBJ1-1
v_gene: TRBV19
CDR3aa: CASRNPGQGMNTEAFF
CDR3nt: TGTGCCAGTAGAAACCCGGGACAGGGAATGAACACTGAAGCTTTCTTT

abundance: once
d_gene: -
j_gene: TRBJ2-1
v_gene: TRBV6-5
CDR3aa: CASSYSLAGDNEQFF
CDR3nt: TGTGCCAGCAGTTACTCTCTGGCAGGGGACAATGAGCAGTTCTTC

abundance: -
d_gene: TRBD1
j_gene: TRBJ2-4
v_gene: TRBV5-1
CDR3aa: CASSPSSFPTGEKNIQYF
CDR3nt: TGCGCCAGCAGCCCCTCTAGTTTTCCGACAGGGGAAAAAAACATTCAGTACTTC

abundance: -
d_gene: -
j_gene: TRBJ1-5
v_gene: TRBV10-3
CDR3aa: CAISELRDGQPQHF
CDR3nt: TGTGCCATCAGTGAGTTGAGGGACGGTCAGCCCCAGCATTTT

abundance: -
d_gene: -
j_gene: TRBJ2-1
v_gene: TRBV5-1
CDR3aa: CASSLRPEPYYNEQFF
CDR3nt: TGCGCCAGCAGCTTGCGGCCAGAGCCATACTACAATGAGCAGTTCTTC

abundance: -
d_gene: TRBD2
j_gene: TRBJ2-3
v_gene: TRBV5-1
CDR3aa: CASSLVAGGPTDTQYF
CDR3nt: TGCGCCAGCAGCTTGGTAGCGGGAGGGCCCACAGATACGCAGTATTTT

abundance: -
d_gene: TRBD1
j_gene: TRBJ2-7
v_gene: TRBV11-2
CDR3aa: CASSSHEGQRFFEQYF
CDR3nt: TGTGCCAGCAGCTCTCACGAGGGACAGCGCTTTTTCGAGCAGTACTTC

abundance: once
d_gene: -
j_gene: TRBJ1-5
v_gene: TRBV29-1
CDR3aa: CSAGFRNQPQHF
CDR3nt: TGCAGCGCTGGATTTCGCAATCAGCCCCAGCATTTT

abundance: -
d_gene: -
j_gene: TRBJ2-2
v_gene: TRBV19
CDR3aa: CASSAHRDTGELFF
CDR3nt: TGTGCCAGTAGTGCCCACAGGGACACCGGGGAGCTGTTTTTT